This T cell receptor beta chain was sequenced in a study of graft-versus-host responses after intestinal transplantation. At the level of the study: Grafts that recipients had were multivisceral, liver-intestinal, or isolated intestinal transplants. For approximately three years after anti-thymocyte globulin induction, all recipients took tacrolimus and steroids. Study-wide points: Detected in recipient marrow were GvH clones, some of which were first observed in ileum or blood. Graft-versus-host to host-versus-graft clonal ratios in allografts were high in patients with graft-donor T cell macrochimerism.

Measured with immunoSEQ multiplex PCR; TCRdb has only the in-frame clones, and not every one. Among some 38,000 clones listed, over 85% were seen once. CDR3 size: 14 residues. Between the trimmed V and J ends, which lost 6 bases and 1 base, there was a span of 10 bases. Germline values: CDR1 MDHEN, CDR2 SYDVKM. Turning to this clone: Its antigen remains unknown.

This receptor was taken from a human donor who was the organ donor for an intestinal transplant. This sample comprised unstimulated CD8+ T cells sorted from spleen or lymph node cells, obtained before transplant. The chain joins TRBV28 to TRBJ2-1, with D perhaps matching TRBD1 (5 bases). CDR3 coding DNA: TGTGCCAGCAGAGGGGCAGGGTCCTACAATGAGCAGTTCTTC. Its translation: CASRGAGSYNEQFF.